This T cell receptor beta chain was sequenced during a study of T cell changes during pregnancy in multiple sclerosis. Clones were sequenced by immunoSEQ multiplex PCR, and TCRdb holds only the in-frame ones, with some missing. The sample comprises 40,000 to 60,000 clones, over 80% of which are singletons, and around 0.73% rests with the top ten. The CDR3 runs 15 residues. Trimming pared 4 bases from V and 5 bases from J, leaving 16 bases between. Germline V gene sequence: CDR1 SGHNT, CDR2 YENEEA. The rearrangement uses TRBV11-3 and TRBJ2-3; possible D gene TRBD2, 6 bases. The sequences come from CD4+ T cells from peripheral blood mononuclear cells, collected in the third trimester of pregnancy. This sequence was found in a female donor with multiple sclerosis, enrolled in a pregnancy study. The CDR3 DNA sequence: TGTGCCAGCAGCTCCCTCCCTCTAGCGCGAGATACGCAGTATTTT. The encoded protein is CASSSLPLARDTQYF. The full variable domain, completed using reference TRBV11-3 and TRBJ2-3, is EAGVVQSPRYKIIEKKQPVAFWCNPISGHNTLYWYLQNLGQGPELLIRYENEEAVDDSQLPKDRFSAERLKGVDSTLKIQPAELGDSAVYLCASSSLPLARDTQYFGPGTRLTVL.